The present T cell receptor (beta chain) was sequenced within a study of shared clonotypes between healthy human individuals. Study observations and caveats: Generally, estimated richness proved larger in naive subsets than it did in memory subsets.

This was a deep-level run. Clones were sequenced by immunoSEQ multiplex PCR, and TCRdb holds only the in-frame ones, with some missing. The sample lists approximately 1.9 million clones, 90% to 95% occurring once. Naive CD8 cells, CD45RO-negative and positively selected for CCR7, excluded terminally differentiated effector memory CD45RA+ cells. Germline V lookup: CDR1 PRHDT, CDR2 FYEKMQ (reference sequence). This CDR3 spans 15 amino acids. Trimming took off 0 bases at V and 4 bases at J, with 11 bases between the two ends. Turning to this clone: Antigen: not known.

This TCR derives from a man aged 18 to 29 in good health. Some clones in this sample may be carry-over from other donors' samples. V gene TRBV13 combines with J gene TRBJ2-3; D remains ambiguous. The sequencing sample was made of naive CD8+ T cells from PBMCs. CDR3 loop: CASSLGGTSADTQYF. The CDR3, as DNA: TGTGCCAGCAGCTTAGGGGGAACCAGCGCAGATACGCAGTATTTT.